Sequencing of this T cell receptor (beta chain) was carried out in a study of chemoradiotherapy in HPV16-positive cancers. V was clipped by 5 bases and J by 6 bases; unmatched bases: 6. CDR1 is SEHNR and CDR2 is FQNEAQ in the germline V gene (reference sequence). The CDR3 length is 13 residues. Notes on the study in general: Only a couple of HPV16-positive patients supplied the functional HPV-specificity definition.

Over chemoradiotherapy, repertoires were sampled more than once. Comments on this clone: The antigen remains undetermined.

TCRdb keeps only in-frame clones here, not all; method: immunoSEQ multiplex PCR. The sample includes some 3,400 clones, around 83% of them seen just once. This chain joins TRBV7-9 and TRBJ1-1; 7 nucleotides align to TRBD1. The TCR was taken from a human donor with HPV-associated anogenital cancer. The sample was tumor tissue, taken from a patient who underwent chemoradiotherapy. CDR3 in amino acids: CASSPGQASEAFF. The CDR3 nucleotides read TGTGCCAGCAGCCCCGGACAGGCGTCTGAAGCTTTCTTT. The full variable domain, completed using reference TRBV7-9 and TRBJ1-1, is DTGVSQNPRHKITKRGQNVTFRCDPISEHNRLYWYRQTLGQGPEFLTYFQNEAQLEKSRLLSDRFSAERPKGSFSTLEIQRTEQGDSAMYLCASSPGQASEAFFGQGTRLTVV.